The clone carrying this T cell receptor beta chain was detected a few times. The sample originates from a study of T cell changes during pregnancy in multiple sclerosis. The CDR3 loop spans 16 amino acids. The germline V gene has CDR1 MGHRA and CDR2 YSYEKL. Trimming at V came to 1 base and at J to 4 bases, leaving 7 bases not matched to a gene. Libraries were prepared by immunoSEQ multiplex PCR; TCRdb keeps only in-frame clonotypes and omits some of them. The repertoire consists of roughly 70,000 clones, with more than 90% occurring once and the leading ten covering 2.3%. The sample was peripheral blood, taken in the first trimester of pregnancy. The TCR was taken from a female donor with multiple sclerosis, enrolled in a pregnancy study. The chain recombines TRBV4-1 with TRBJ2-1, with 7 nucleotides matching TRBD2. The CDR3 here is CASSQVRLAVYNEQFF. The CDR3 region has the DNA TGCGCCAGCAGCCAAGTTCGGCTAGCGGTTTACAATGAGCAGTTCTTC.